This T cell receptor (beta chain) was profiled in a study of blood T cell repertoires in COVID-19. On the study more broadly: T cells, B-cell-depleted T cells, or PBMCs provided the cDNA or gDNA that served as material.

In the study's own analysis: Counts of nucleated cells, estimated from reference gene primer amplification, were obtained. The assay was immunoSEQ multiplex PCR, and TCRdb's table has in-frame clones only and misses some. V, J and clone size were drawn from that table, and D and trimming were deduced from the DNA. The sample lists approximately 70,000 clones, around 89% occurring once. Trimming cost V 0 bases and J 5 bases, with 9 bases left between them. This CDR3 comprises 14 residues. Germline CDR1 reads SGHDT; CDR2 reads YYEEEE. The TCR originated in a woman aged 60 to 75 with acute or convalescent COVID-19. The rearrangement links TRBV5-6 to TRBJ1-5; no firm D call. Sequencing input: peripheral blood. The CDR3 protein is CASSLGQVHQPQHF. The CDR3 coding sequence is TGTGCCAGCAGCTTGGGGCAAGTCCATCAGCCCCAGCATTTT.